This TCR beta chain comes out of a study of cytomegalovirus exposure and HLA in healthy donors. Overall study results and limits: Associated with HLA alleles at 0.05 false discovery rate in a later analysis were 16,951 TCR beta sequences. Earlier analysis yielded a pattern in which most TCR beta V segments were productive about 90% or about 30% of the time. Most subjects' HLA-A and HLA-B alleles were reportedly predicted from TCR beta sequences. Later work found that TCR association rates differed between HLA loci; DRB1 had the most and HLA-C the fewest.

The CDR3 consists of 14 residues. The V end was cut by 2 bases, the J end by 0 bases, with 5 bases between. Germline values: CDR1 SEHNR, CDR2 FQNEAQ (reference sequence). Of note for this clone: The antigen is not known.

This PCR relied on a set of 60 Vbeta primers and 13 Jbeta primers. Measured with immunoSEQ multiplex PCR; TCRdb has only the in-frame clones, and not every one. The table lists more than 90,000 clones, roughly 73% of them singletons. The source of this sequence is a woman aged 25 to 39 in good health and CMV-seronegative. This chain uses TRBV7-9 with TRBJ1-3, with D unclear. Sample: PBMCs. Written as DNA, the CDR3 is TGTGCCAGCAGCTTACCCAGCTCTGGAAACACCATATATTTT. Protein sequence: CASSLPSSGNTIYF. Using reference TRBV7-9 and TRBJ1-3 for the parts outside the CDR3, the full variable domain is DTGVSQNPRHKITKRGQNVTFRCDPISEHNRLYWYRQTLGQGPEFLTYFQNEAQLEKSRLLSDRFSAERPKGSFSTLEIQRTEQGDSAMYLCASSLPSSGNTIYFGEGSWLTVV.